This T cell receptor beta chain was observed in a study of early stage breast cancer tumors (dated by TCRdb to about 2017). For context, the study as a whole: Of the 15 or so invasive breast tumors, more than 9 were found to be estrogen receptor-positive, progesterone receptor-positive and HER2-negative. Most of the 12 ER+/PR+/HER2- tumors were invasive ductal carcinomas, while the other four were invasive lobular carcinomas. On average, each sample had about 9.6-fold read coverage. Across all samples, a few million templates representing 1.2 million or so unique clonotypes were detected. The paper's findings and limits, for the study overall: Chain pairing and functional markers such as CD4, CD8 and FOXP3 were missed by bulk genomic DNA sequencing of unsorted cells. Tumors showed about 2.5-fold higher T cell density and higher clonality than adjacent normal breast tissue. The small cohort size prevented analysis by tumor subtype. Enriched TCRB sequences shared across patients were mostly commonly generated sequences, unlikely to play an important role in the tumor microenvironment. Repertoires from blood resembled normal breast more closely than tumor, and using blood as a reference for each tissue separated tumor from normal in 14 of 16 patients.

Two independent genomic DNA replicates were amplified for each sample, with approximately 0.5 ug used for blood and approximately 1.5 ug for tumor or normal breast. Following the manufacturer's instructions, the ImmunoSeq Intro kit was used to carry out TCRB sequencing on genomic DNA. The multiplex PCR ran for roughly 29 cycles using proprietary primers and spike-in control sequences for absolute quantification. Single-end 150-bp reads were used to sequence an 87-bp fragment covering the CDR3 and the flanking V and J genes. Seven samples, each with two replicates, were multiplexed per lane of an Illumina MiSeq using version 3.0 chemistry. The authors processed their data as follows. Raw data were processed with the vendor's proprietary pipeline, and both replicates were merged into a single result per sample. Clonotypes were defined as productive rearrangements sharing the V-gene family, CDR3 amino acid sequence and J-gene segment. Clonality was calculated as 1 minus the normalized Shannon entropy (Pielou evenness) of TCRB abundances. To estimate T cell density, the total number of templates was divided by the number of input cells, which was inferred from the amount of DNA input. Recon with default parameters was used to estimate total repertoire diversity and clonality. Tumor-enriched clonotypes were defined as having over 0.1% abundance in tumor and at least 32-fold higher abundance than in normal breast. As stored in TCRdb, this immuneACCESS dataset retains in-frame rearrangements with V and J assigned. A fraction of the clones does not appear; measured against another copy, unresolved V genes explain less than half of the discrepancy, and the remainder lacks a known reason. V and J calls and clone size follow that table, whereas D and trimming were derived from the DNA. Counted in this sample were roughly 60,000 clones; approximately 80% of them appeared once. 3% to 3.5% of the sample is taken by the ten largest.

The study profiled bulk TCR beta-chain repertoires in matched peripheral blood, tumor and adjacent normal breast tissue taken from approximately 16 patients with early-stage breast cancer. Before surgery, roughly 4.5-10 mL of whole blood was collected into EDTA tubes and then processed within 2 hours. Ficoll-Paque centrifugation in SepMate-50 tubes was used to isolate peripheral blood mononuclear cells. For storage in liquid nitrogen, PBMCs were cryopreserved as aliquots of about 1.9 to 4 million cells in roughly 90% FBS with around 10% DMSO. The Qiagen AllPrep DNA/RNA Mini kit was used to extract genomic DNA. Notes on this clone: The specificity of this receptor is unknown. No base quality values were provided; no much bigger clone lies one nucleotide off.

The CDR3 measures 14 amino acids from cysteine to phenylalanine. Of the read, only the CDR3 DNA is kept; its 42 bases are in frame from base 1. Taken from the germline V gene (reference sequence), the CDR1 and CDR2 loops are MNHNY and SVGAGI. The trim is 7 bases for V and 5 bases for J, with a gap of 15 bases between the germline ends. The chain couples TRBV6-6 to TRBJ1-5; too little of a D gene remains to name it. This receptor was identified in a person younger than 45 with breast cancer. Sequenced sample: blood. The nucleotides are TGTGCCAGCAAAGCGGTGTTTCGCGATCAGCCCCAGCATTTT. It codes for CASKAVFRDQPQHF.